This TCR beta chain originates from a study of T cell clones after liver transplantation. Study-wide background: Pre-transplant mixed lymphocyte reactions yielded third-party-reactive TCRbeta sequences as comparators for graft-donor-reactive sequences. Three of the eight recipients were HCV-positive; the rest had non-autoimmune, non-viral transplant indications. Study conclusions and caveats: These preliminary findings come from unstandardized post-transplant sampling times. In a couple of subjects, few donor cells limited the measurable donor-reactive repertoire.

As concerns this clone: Its specificity is unknown.

This CDR3 comprises 14 residues. Germline V lookup: CDR1 SGHNT, CDR2 YYREEE (reference sequence). After removal of 0 bases from V and 9 bases from J, the junction contained 6 bases not matched to a gene. The table came from immunoSEQ multiplex PCR; TCRdb's copy has only in-frame clones and leaves some out. The data show about 78,000 clones, with about 80% seen just once and over 0.45% held by the top ten. The gene calls are TRBV5-4 and TRBJ2-3; 8 nucleotides align to TRBD2. The material was CD4+ T cells from blood, obtained before liver transplant. This sequence was found in a human donor who received a liver transplant. The CDR3 loop is CASSLGTSPRTQYF. CDR3 bases: TGTGCCAGCAGCTTGGGGACTAGCCCCCGGACGCAGTATTTT.